Below, 17 T cell receptor beta chains from the same sample are listed, as sequenced in a study of cytomegalovirus exposure and HLA in healthy donors. Clones were sequenced by immunoSEQ multiplex PCR, and TCRdb holds only the in-frame ones, with some missing. The sample carries around 300,000 clones, nearly 90% recorded once. Sequenced sample: PBMCs. The receptors were gathered from a man under 40 in good health and CMV-seronegative.

The chain couples TRBV5-6 to TRBJ2-3, with 11 bases that match TRBD2. The V gene end was trimmed by 3 bases and the J gene end by 3 bases; junction bases not matched to a gene: 6. CDR1 and CDR2 (germline): SGHDT, YYEEEE. This CDR3 is 16 amino acids long. The CDR3 DNA sequence: TGTGCCAGCAGCTCGCCGACTAGCGGGGCAACAGATACGCAGTATTTT. It yields the protein CASSSPTSGATDTQYF.

The gene calls are TRBV7-2 and TRBJ1-1; D is unclear. The CDR3 loop spans 14 amino acids. Trimming shortened V by 1 base and J by 0 bases, and 6 bases separated the two germline ends. CDR1 SGHTA and CDR2 FQGNSA come from the germline V gene. The CDR3 is CASSLGGMNTEAFF. In nucleotides, the CDR3 is TGTGCCAGCAGCTTAGGAGGGATGAACACTGAAGCTTTCTTT.

This clone was observed a few times. V is TRBV6-1 and J is TRBJ1-1; D is possibly TRBD1 (5 bases). Germline V gene lookup returns CDR1 MNHNS and CDR2 SASEGT. CDR3 size: 12 residues. V was pared by 5 bases and J by 6 bases, with 10 bases between. In DNA form, the CDR3 reads TGTGCCAGCAGTTTAGACAGTCCTGAAGCTTTCTTT. Amino acid sequence: CASSLDSPEAFF.

The chain has TRBV11-3 and TRBJ2-3; 7 positions agree with TRBD1. From germline, CDR1 is SGHNT and CDR2 YENEEA. The ends lost 1 base at V and 2 bases at J; junction bases unmatched: 3. CDR3 length: 15 residues. CDR3 nucleotides: TGTGCCAGCAGCTTAGCGACAGGGCCCACAGATACGCAGTATTTT. Protein product: CASSLATGPTDTQYF.

This clone occurred once. V and J are TRBV30 and TRBJ1-1; no clear D. Germline CDR1 GTSNPN, CDR2 SVGIG (reference sequence). Trimming removed 0 bases at V and 2 bases at J, with 10 bases between. This CDR3 is built from 14 residues. CDR3 nucleotide sequence: TGTGCCTGGAGTGTACTAAGGAGTAACACTGAAGCTTTCTTT. This encodes CAWSVLRSNTEAFF.

V gene TRBV5-1 combines with J gene TRBJ2-2; no firm D call. Germline V gene lookup returns CDR1 SGHRS and CDR2 YFSETQ. V lost 0 bases and J lost 2, with 5 bases in between. CDR3 length: 14 residues. CDR3 bases: TGCGCCAGCAGCTTGGATACAAACACCGGGGAGCTGTTTTTT. Amino acid sequence: CASSLDTNTGELFF.

The CDR3 region is CSVGGGARETQYF. The DNA of the CDR3 is TGCAGCGTTGGTGGAGGGGCGCGGGAGACCCAGTACTTC. The rearrangement uses TRBV29-1 and TRBJ2-5; maybe TRBD2 (6 bases). V was cut by 4 bases and J by 5 bases, with 14 bases left in between. The CDR3 loop spans 13 amino acids. From germline, CDR1 is SQVTM and CDR2 ANQGSEA.

V and J are TRBV15 and TRBJ2-7; weak D call: TRBD2 (5 bases). V lost 3 bases to trimming and J lost 4 bases, with 19 bases between them. CDR3 length: 16 amino acids. CDR1 and CDR2 from the germline V gene are LNHNV and YYDKDF (reference sequence). This CDR3 reads CATSSIKVPRRYEQYF. CDR3 sequence (DNA): TGTGCCACCAGCAGCATAAAGGTCCCCAGGAGGTACGAGCAGTACTTC. Combining the CDR3 with reference TRBV15 and TRBJ2-7 gives the whole variable domain DAMVIQNPRYQVTQFGKPVTLSCSQTLNHNVMYWYQQKSSQAPKLLFHYYDKDFNNEADTPDNFQSRRPNTSFCFLDIRSPGLGDTAMYLCATSSIKVPRRYEQYFGPGTRLTVT.

The chain carries TRBV27 and TRBJ2-7, with D tentatively TRBD1 (5 bases). Per the germline V gene, CDR1 is MNHEY and CDR2 is SMNVEV (reference sequence). V lost 0 bases and J lost 5, with 17 bases in between. The CDR3 loop spans 16 amino acids. As DNA, the CDR3 is TGTGCCAGCAGTTTATCGGTGGGCAGGGTCCTGGACGAGCAGTACTTC. As protein: CASSLSVGRVLDEQYF.

V gene TRBV5-1 combines with J gene TRBJ1-6, with D unresolved. Trimming removed 2 bases from V and 0 bases from J, with 9 bases in between. This CDR3 region has 16 residues. CDR1 and CDR2 (germline): SGHRS, YFSETQ. This chain's CDR3 is CASSFVESSYNSPLHF. The CDR3 region has the DNA TGCGCCAGCAGCTTCGTCGAGAGCTCCTATAATTCACCCCTCCACTTT.

The gene calls are TRBV5-4 and TRBJ2-2, with TRBD2 matching over 8 bases. Germline CDR1 is SGHNT and CDR2 is YYREEE (reference sequence). Trimming cost V 3 bases and J 7 bases; bases outside gene matches: 5. The CDR3 has 14 residues. CDR3 bases: TGTGCCAGCAGCTCCGGGACTAGTGGCGGGGAGCTGTTTTTT. Translated, it gives CASSSGTSGGELFF.

CDR3 in DNA: TGCGCCAGCCGAGGACTAGCGGGAGCCCAAGAGACCCAGTACTTC. This gives the protein CASRGLAGAQETQYF. The J gene is TRBJ2-5, the V gene TRBV5-1; TRBD2 matches at 13 bases. J was trimmed by 1 base and V by 7 bases; bases with no gene match: 4. This CDR3 region has 15 residues. CDR1 and CDR2 (germline): SGHRS, YFSETQ.

The V gene is TRBV5-4, the J gene TRBJ1-2, with D unclear. V dropped 0 bases and J dropped 2 bases, with 5 bases sitting between them. This CDR3 is built from 13 residues. The V gene's germline CDR1 is SGHNT and CDR2 YYREEE (reference sequence). CDR3 nucleotides: TGTGCCAGCAGCTTGGACGGGAACTATGGCTACACCTTC. It translates to CASSLDGNYGYTF.

The chain combines TRBV18 with TRBJ1-4; D is possibly TRBD1 (6 bases). Germline V lookup: CDR1 KGHSH, CDR2 LQKENI. The CDR3 is 15 residues long. The ends were cut back, 3 bases at V and 0 bases at J, with 8 bases in the middle. Here the CDR3 DNA reads TGTGCCAGCTCACCGGACAGCTCAACTAATGAAAAACTGTTTTTT. Encoded protein: CASSPDSSTNEKLFF.

V usage is TRBV28 and J usage is TRBJ2-3; 10 nucleotides match TRBD1. CDR1 MDHEN and CDR2 SYDVKM come from the germline V gene. V shed 6 bases, J shed 4 bases, and the junction held 10 bases outside the gene matches. The CDR3 has 16 residues. CDR3 region: CASRPLGQGNSDTQYF. The DNA of the CDR3 is TGTGCCAGCAGGCCCTTGGGACAGGGGAACTCAGATACGCAGTATTTT.

The rearrangement joins TRBV5-1 to TRBJ1-1; possible D gene TRBD1, 5 bases. The CDR3 totals 17 residues. The germline V gene has CDR1 SGHRS and CDR2 YFSETQ. V was cut by 1 base and J by 6 bases, with 22 bases left in between. The CDR3 DNA sequence: TGCGCCAGCAGCTTGTACGGGGGAGAAGAATCCATCTCTGAAGCTTTCTTT. It codes for CASSLYGGEESISEAFF.

The V gene is TRBV7-6, the J gene TRBJ1-3; TRBD1 is a possible D gene (6 bases). This CDR3 region has 14 residues. Germline V lookup: CDR1 SGHVS, CDR2 FNYEAQ. Trimming left V 2 bases short and J 4 bases short, with 9 bases between. CDR3 coding DNA: TGTGCCAGCAGCTTATACAGGGAAGGAAACACCATATATTTT. Amino acids: CASSLYREGNTIYF.